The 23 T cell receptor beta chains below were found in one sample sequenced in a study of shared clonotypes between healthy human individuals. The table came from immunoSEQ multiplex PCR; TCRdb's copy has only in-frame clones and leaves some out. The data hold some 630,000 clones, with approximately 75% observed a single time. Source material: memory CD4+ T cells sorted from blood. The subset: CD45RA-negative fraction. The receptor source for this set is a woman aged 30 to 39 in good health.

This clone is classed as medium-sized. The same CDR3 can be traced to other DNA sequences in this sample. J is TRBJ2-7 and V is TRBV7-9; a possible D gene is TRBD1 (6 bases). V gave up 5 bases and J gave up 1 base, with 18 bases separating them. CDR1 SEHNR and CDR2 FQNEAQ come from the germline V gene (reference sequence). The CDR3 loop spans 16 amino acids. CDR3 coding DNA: TGTGCCAGCAGCCTCATTCAGACAGGAGGATCCTACGAGCAGTACTTC. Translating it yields CASSLIQTGGSYEQYF.

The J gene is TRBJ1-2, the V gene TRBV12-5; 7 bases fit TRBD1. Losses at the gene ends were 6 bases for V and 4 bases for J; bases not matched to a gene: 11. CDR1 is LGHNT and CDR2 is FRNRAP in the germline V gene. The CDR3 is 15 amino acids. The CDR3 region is CASGHRQGAVYGYTF. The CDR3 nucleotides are TGTGCTAGTGGGCATAGACAGGGAGCGGTCTATGGCTACACCTTC.

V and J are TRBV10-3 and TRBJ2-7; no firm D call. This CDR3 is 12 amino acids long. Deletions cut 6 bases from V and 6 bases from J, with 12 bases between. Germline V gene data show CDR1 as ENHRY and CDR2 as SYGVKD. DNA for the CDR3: TGTGCCATCAGGGCACCCTTGGGCGAGCAGTACTTC. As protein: CAIRAPLGEQYF.

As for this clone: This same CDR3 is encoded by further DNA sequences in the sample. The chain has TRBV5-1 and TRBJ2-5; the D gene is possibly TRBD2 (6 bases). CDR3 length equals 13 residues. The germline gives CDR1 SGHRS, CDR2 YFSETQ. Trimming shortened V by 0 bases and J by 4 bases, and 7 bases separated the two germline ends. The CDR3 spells CASSLVGGETQYF. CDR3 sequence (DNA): TGCGCCAGCAGCTTGGTCGGGGGAGAGACCCAGTACTTC. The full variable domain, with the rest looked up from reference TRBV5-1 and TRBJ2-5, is KAGVTQTPRYLIKTRGQQVTLSCSPISGHRSVSWYQQTPGQGLQFLFEYFSETQRNKGNFPGRFSGRQFSNSRSEMNVSTLELGDSALYLCASSLVGGETQYFGPGTRLLVL.

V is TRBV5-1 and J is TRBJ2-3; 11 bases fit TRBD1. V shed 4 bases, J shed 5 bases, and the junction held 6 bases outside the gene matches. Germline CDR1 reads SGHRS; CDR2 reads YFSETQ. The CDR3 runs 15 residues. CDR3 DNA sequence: TGCGCCAGCAGCGGACAGGGGGCGCAGATAGATACGCAGTATTTT. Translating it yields CASSGQGAQIDTQYF.

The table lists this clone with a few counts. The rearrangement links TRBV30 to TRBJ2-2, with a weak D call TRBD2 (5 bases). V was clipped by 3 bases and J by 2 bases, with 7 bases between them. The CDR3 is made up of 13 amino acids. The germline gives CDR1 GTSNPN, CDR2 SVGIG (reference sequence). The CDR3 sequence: CAWRDFNTGELFF. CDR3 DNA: TGTGCCTGGAGGGACTTCAACACCGGGGAGCTGTTTTTT. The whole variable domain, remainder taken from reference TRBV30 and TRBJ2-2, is SQTIHQWPATLVQPVGSPLSLECTVEGTSNPNLYWYRQAAGRGLQLLFYSVGIGQISSEVPQNLSASRPQDRQFILSSKKLLLSDSGFYLCAWRDFNTGELFFGEGSRLTVL.

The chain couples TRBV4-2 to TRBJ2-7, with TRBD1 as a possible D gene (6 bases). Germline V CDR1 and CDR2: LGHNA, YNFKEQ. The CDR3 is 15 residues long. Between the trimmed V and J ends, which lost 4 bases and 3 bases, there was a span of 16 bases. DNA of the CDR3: TGTGCCAGCAGCCCGGACATAACGACAGGCTACGAGCAGTACTTC. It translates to CASSPDITTGYEQYF.

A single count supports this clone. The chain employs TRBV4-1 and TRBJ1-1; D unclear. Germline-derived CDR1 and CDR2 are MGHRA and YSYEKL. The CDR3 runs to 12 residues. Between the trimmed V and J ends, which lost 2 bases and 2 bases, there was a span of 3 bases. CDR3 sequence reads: CASSQRNTEAFF. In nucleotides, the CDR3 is TGCGCCAGCAGCCAAAGAAACACTGAAGCTTTCTTT.

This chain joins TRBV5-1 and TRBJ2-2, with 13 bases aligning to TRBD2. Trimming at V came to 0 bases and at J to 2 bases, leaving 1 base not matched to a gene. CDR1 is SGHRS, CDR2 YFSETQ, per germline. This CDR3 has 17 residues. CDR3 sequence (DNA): TGCGCCAGCAGCTTGGGACTAGCGGGAGGAAACACCGGGGAGCTGTTTTTT. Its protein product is CASSLGLAGGNTGELFF.

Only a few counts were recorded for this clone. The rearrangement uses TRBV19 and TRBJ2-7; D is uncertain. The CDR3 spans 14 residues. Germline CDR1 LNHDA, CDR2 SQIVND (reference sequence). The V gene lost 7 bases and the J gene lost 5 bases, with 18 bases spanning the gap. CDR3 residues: CASTTSSAVHEQYF. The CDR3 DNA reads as TGTGCCAGTACCACCTCCTCGGCGGTCCACGAGCAGTACTTC.

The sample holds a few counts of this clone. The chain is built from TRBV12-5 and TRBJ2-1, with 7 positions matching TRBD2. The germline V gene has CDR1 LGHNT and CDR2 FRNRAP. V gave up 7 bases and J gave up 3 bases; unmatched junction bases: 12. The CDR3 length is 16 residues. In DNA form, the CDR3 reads TGTGCTAGTGCCCTCTCGTGGGCTAGCGGCTACAATGAGCAGTTCTTC. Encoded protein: CASALSWASGYNEQFF.

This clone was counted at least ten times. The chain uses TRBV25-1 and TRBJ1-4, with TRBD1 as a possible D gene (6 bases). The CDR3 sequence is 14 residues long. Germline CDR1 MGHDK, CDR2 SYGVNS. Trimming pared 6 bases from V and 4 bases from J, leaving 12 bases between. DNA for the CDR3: TGTGCCAGCAGCCCACAGGGAATTAATGAAAAACTGTTTTTT. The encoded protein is CASSPQGINEKLFF.

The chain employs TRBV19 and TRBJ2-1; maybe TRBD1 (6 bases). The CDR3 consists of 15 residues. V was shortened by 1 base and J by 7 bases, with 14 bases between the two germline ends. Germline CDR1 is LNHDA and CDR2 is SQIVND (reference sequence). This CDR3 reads CASSIAGRGTNEQFF. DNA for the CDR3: TGTGCCAGTAGTATAGCCGGCAGGGGAACGAATGAGCAGTTCTTC.

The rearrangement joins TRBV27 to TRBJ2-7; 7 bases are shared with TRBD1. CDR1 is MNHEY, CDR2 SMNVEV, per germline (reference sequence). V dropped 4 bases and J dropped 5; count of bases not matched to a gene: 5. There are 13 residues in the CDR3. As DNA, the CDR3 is TGTGCCAGCAGTTCGAACAGGGGCGACGAGCAGTACTTC. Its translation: CASSSNRGDEQYF.

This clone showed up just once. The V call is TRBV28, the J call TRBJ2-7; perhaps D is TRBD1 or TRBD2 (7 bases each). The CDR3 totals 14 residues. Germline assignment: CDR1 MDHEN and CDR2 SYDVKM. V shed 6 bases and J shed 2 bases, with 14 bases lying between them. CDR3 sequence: CASRNRGGTYEQYF. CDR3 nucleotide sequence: TGTGCCAGCAGGAACAGGGGAGGGACCTACGAGCAGTACTTC.

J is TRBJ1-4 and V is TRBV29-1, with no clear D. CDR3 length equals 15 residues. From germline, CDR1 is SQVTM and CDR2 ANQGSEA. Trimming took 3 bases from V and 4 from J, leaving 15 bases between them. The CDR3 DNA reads TGCAGCGTTGAGAGGCTTTACGGGGTTAATGAAAAACTGTTTTTT. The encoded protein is CSVERLYGVNEKLFF.

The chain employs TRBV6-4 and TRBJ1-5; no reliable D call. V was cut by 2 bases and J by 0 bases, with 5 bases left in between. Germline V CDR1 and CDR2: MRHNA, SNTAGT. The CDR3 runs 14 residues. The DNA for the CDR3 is TGTGCCAGCAGTGACAAGCGTAGCAATCAGCCCCAGCATTTT. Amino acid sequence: CASSDKRSNQPQHF.

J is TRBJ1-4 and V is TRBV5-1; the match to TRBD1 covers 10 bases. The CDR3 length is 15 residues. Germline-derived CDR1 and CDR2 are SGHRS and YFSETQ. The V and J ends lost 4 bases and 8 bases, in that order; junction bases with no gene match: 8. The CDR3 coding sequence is TGCGCCAGCAGCATACCCGGGACAGGGGACGAAAAACTGTTTTTT. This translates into CASSIPGTGDEKLFF.

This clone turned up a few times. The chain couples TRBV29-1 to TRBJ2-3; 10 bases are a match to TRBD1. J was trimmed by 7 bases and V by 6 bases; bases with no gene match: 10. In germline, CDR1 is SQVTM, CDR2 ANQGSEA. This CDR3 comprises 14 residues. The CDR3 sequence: CSVNRQGARNTQYF. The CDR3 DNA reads TGCAGCGTCAACCGACAGGGGGCGCGGAATACGCAGTATTTT.

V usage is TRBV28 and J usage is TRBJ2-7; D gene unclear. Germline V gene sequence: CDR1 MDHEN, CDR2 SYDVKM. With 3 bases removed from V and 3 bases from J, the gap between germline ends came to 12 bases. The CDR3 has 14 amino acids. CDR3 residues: CASSFSTRNYEQYF. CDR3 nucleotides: TGTGCCAGCAGTTTTTCGACCCGAAACTACGAGCAGTACTTC.

The CDR3 protein is CASSFNRGDRRSETQYF. The CDR3 DNA is TGTGCCAGTAGCTTTAACCGGGGCGACAGGCGGTCGGAGACCCAGTACTTC. The chain links TRBV19 to TRBJ2-5; possibly TRBD1 for D (6 bases). Per germline, CDR1 LNHDA and CDR2 SQIVND (reference sequence). The CDR3 has 17 amino acids. Trimming shortened V by 6 bases and J by 5 bases, and 25 bases separated the two germline ends.

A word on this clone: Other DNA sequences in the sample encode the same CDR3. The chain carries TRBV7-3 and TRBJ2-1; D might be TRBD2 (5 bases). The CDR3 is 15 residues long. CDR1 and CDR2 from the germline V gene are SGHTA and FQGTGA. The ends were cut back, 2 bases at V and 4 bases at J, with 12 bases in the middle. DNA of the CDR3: TGTGCCAGCAGCTTATCGAGCGGCCTATACAATGAGCAGTTCTTC. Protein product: CASSLSSGLYNEQFF.

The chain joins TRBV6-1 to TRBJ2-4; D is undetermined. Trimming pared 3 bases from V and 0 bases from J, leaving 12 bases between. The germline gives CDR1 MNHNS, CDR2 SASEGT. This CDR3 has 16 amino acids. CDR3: CASSEARERAKNIQYF. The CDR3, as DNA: TGTGCCAGCAGTGAGGCTCGAGAGCGAGCCAAAAACATTCAGTACTTC.